This TCR beta chain was recorded in a study of cytomegalovirus exposure and HLA in healthy donors. Study as a whole: There were approximately 81 million unique TCRs (from HLA-typed donors) in an early data release.

Use of 60 Vbeta and 13 Jbeta primers characterized the PCR. Measured with immunoSEQ multiplex PCR; TCRdb has only the in-frame clones, and not every one. The data hold about 150,000 clones, with 72% observed a single time. The table lists this clone with a few counts. Its antigen is undetermined. Findings and caveats of the study: Within a later analysis, the majority of CMV-associated TCR beta chains appeared HLA-restricted. Later on, a genetic analysis was performed. It linked a missense variant in DCLRE1C with V- and J-gene trimming of TCR beta. A cluster of highly shared sequence variants was likely a sequencing artifact.

This receptor was obtained from a man between 45 and 60 years old in good health and CMV-seropositive. The sequencing sample was made of PBMCs.

CDR3: CAIRLTGGGYNEQFF. CDR3 DNA sequence: TGTGCCATCAGGCTTACAGGGGGTGGCTACAATGAGCAGTTCTTC. The chain couples TRBV10-3 to TRBJ2-1; 8 bases agree with TRBD1. The V segment lost 6 bases and the J segment 3 bases; nucleotides outside the gene matches: 7. Germline loops: CDR1 ENHRY, CDR2 SYGVKD. This CDR3 contains 15 residues.